These 10 T cell receptor beta chains share one sample of origin, sequenced in a study of identifying expanded T cells in peripheral blood. Assay: immunoSEQ multiplex PCR; the TCRdb copy retains only in-frame clones and omits some. The data show roughly 130,000 clones, around 88% seen once. Sequencing was performed on blood. The source is a person aged 18-70 years in good health.

CDR3 bases: TGTGCCAGCAGCGGGGACTCTCGAAGCTCCTACGAGCAGTACTTC. It is translated as CASSGDSRSSYEQYF. This rearrangement joins TRBV5-4 to TRBJ2-7; TRBD2 is a possible D gene (6 bases). Germline V CDR1 and CDR2: SGHNT, YYREEE (reference sequence). The CDR3 is made up of 15 amino acids. V was pared by 4 bases and J by 0 bases, with 14 bases between.

The chain is built from TRBV4-2 and TRBJ2-3; 8 bases agree with TRBD2. Germline-derived CDR1 and CDR2 are LGHNA and YNFKEQ. The CDR3 contains 15 residues. V dropped 5 bases and J dropped 2; count of bases not matched to a gene: 6. CDR3 protein: CASSSAGVDTDTQYF. In DNA, the CDR3 is TGTGCCAGCAGCTCAGCGGGGGTAGACACAGATACGCAGTATTTT.

The V call is TRBV27, the J call TRBJ2-7; TRBD1 is a possible D gene (5 bases). Trimming pared 2 bases from V and 5 bases from J, leaving 10 bases between. The CDR3 totals 13 residues. From germline, CDR1 is MNHEY and CDR2 SMNVEV (reference sequence). CDR3 coding DNA: TGTGCCAGCAGTTTAAACAGGCTCAACGAGCAGTACTTC. Protein: CASSLNRLNEQYF.

CDR3 loop: CASSPGQTQNTEAFF. As DNA, the CDR3 is TGTGCCAGCTCACCGGGACAAACCCAGAACACTGAAGCTTTCTTT. This chain links TRBV18 with TRBJ1-1; possibly TRBD1 for D (6 bases). Trimming removed 3 bases from V and 1 base from J, with 12 bases in between. CDR1 and CDR2 from the germline V gene are KGHSH and LQKENI. This CDR3 is 15 amino acids long.

The chain is built from TRBV6-5 and TRBJ2-7; D might be TRBD2 (6 bases). V was pared by 4 bases and J by 5 bases, with 6 bases between. CDR3 size: 11 residues. The germline V gene has CDR1 MNHEY and CDR2 SVGAGI. The DNA for the CDR3 is TGTGCCAGCAGTTTAGCGGACGAGCAGTACTTC. It is translated as CASSLADEQYF.

The chain combines TRBV18 with TRBJ1-1; 9 bases agree with TRBD1. In germline, CDR1 is KGHSH, CDR2 LQKENI. Trimming removed 4 bases from V and 0 bases from J; junction bases left unmatched: 3. The CDR3 is 15 residues long. This CDR3 reads CASSLGQGMNTEAFF. The CDR3 DNA is TGTGCCAGCTCACTTGGACAGGGGATGAACACTGAAGCTTTCTTT.

This chain links TRBV4-2 with TRBJ2-3; D is perhaps TRBD2 (6 bases). This CDR3 region has 15 residues. Germline CDR1 and CDR2: LGHNA and YNFKEQ. The ends were cut back, 5 bases at V and 3 bases at J, with 15 bases in the middle. CDR3 in DNA: TGTGCCAGCAGCGCTACCGGGACTCAGACAGATACGCAGTATTTT. Encoded protein: CASSATGTQTDTQYF.

This clone was found many times. The V and J genes are TRBV5-4 and TRBJ2-5, with 7 bases aligning to TRBD1. Losses at the gene ends were 2 bases for V and 3 bases for J; bases not matched to a gene: 7. Germline lookup yields CDR1 SGHNT and CDR2 YYREEE (reference sequence). This CDR3 is 15 amino acids long. CDR3 sequence: CASSFQYGTEETQYF. The DNA of the CDR3 is TGTGCCAGCAGCTTCCAATATGGGACAGAAGAGACCCAGTACTTC.

This chain connects TRBV5-6 to TRBJ2-7; D is undetermined. Germline lookup yields CDR1 SGHDT and CDR2 YYEEEE. This CDR3 has 13 residues. The ends were cut back, 4 bases at V and 3 bases at J, with 11 bases in the middle. For the CDR3, the DNA is TGTGCCAGCAGCAACGGGCCGTACTACGAGCAGTACTTC. This sequence encodes CASSNGPYYEQYF. Supplemented by reference TRBV5-6 and TRBJ2-7, the full variable domain reads DAGVTQSPTHLIKTRGQQVTLRCSPKSGHDTVSWYQQALGQGPQFIFQYYEEEERQRGNFPDRFSGHQFPNYSSELNVNALLLGDSALYLCASSNGPYYEQYFGPGTRLTVT.

The chain uses TRBV11-3 and TRBJ2-3; 16 bases line up with TRBD2. The CDR3 is 17 amino acids. Germline values: CDR1 SGHNT, CDR2 YENEEA. The ends lost 5 bases at V and 4 bases at J; junction bases unmatched: 6. The CDR3 DNA reads as TGTGCCAGCAGCCCCGGGACTAGCGGGGGGGGCCCAGATACGCAGTATTTT. Amino acids: CASSPGTSGGGPDTQYF.